One TCR beta chain is described in this entry. V dropped 6 bases and J dropped 12; count of bases not matched to a gene: 7. CDR3 size: 13 residues. Germline lookup yields CDR1 MNHEY and CDR2 SVGAGI. The entry originates in a study of blood T cell repertoires in COVID-19. Study-level information: Acute-phase and convalescent COVID-19 samples originated in the United States, Italy and Spain. PBMCs, B-cell-depleted T cells, or T cells provided the cDNA or gDNA that made up the material.

Profiled with immunoSEQ multiplex PCR; TCRdb holds only in-frame clones, not every one. Here the sample spans 150,000 to 200,000 clones, roughly nine tenths being singletons. This TCR derives from a human donor in a cohort sampled during active COVID-19. The specimen was peripheral blood. The chain carries TRBV6-5 and TRBJ2-7; 14 bases match TRBD2. The CDR3 spells CASRTGTSGRLYF. The CDR3 DNA is TGTGCCAGCAGGACTGGGACTAGCGGGAGATTGTACTTC.